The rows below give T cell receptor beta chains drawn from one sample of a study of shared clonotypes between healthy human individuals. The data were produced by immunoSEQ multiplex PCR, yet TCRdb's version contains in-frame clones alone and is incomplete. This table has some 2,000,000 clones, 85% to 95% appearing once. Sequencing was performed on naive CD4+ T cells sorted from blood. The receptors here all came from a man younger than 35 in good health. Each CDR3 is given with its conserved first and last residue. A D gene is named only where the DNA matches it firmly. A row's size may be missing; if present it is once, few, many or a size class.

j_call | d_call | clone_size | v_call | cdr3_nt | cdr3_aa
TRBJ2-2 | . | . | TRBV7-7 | TGTGCTAGCAGTACGGGTAACACCGGGGAGCTGTTTTTT | CASSTGNTGELFF
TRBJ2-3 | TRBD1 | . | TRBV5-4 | TGTGCCAGCAGCTCCACAGGGGCCGTCACAGATACGCAGTATTTT | CASSSTGAVTDTQYF
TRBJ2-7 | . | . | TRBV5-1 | TGCGCCAGCAGCGCGTTACCCGGGTCCTTGGAGCAGTACTTC | CASSALPGSLEQYF
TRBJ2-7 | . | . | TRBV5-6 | TGTGCCAGCAGCTCGTCTACTTGGCAGGGGGGTTACGAGCAGTACTTC | CASSSSTWQGGYEQYF
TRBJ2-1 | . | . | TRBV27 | TGTGCCAGCAGTTTGTATGGCGATGAGCAGTTCTTC | CASSLYGDEQFF
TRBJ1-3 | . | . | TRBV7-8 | TGTGCCAGCAGCTCCAATGATGGTTACACCATATATTTT | CASSSNDGYTIYF
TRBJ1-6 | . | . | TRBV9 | TGTGCCAGCAGCACCAACAGCCCGAGCTCCTATAATTCACCCCTCCACTTT | CASSTNSPSSYNSPLHF
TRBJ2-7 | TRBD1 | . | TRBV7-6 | TGTGCCAGCAGCCGAGGACAGGGGGCGAGTGAGCAGTACTTC | CASSRGQGASEQYF
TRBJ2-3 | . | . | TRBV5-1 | TGCGCCAGCAGCTTGCTTACAGGCGCTAGCACAGATACGCAGTATTTT | CASSLLTGASTDTQYF
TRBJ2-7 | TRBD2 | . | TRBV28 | TGTGCCAGCAGCCCTCCGGGACTAGTGATACCGGCGCAGTACTTC | CASSPPGLVIPAQYF
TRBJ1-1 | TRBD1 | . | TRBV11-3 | TGTGCCAGCAGCTTCAACTCCGGGACAGGGAACGCTGAAGCTTTCTTT | CASSFNSGTGNAEAFF
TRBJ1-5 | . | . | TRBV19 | TGTGCCAGTTCTCTCTACCAAGGCAATCAGCCCCAGCATTTT | CASSLYQGNQPQHF
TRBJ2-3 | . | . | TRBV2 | TGTGCCAGCAATTTCGGTGGGACAGATACGCAGTATTTT | CASNFGGTDTQYF
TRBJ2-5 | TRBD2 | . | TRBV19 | TGTGCCAGTAGTTCCAGCCGACTAGCGAAGGAGACCCAGTACTTC | CASSSSRLAKETQYF
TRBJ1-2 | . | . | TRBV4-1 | TGCGCCAGCAGCCAAGATTGGGGGGGTCAGGGTGGCTACACCTTC | CASSQDWGGQGGYTF
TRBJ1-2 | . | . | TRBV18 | TGTGCCAGCTCACCCTACGAGGGCCATGGCTACACCTTC | CASSPYEGHGYTF
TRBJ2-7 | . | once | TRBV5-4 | TGTGCCAGCAGCCTGGATAAGTACGAGCAGTACTTC | CASSLDKYEQYF
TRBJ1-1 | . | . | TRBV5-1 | TGCGCCAGCAGCTTGGATGGGACACTCCCTGAAGCTTTCTTT | CASSLDGTLPEAFF
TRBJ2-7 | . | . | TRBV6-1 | TGTGCCAGCAGTGAAGCCACCACTAGCCCGAACCCCTACGAGCAGTACTTC | CASSEATTSPNPYEQYF
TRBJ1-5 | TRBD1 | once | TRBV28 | TGTGCCAGCAGGCGTTCCGGGACGGCGGGACAGCAGCCCCAGCATTTT | CASRRSGTAGQQPQHF
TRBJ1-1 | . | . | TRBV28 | TGTGCCAGCAGTTTGTTCCAGAACACTGAAGCTTTCTTT | CASSLFQNTEAFF
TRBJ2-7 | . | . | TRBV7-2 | TGTGCCAGCAGCTTAGAAGGCAGCTCCTACGAACAGTACTTC | CASSLEGSSYEQYF
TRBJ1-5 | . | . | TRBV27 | TGTGCCAGCAGTTTAGGGCAGGGCAATCAGCCCCAGCATTTT | CASSLGQGNQPQHF
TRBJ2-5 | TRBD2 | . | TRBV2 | TGTGCCAGCAGCCTAGGACTAGCGGAGTGGGGACTGGAGACCCAGTACTTC | CASSLGLAEWGLETQYF
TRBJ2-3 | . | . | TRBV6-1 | TGTGCCAGCAGCCTACTAGAATCCACAGATACGCAGTATTTT | CASSLLESTDTQYF
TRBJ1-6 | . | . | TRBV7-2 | TGTGCCAGCAGCCCCCTGGGGGGAGCACCCCTCCACTTT | CASSPLGGAPLHF
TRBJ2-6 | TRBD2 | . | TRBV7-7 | TGTGCTAGCAGGTTAGCGGGAAAGAGCTCTGGGGCCAACGTCCTGACTTTC | CASRLAGKSSGANVLTF
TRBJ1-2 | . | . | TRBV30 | TGTGCCTGGAGTCCGGATAACTATGGCTACACCTTC | CAWSPDNYGYTF
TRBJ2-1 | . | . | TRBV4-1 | TGCGCCAGCAGCTCTCCTATGGGTGAGCAGTTCTTC | CASSSPMGEQFF
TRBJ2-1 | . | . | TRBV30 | TGTGCCTGGAGGGGTGGAAGGGCAGACAATGAGCAGTTCTTC | CAWRGGRADNEQFF
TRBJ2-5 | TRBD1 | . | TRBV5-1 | TGCGCCAGCAGCTTGGACAGGGGGCCGACCCAGTACTTC | CASSLDRGPTQYF